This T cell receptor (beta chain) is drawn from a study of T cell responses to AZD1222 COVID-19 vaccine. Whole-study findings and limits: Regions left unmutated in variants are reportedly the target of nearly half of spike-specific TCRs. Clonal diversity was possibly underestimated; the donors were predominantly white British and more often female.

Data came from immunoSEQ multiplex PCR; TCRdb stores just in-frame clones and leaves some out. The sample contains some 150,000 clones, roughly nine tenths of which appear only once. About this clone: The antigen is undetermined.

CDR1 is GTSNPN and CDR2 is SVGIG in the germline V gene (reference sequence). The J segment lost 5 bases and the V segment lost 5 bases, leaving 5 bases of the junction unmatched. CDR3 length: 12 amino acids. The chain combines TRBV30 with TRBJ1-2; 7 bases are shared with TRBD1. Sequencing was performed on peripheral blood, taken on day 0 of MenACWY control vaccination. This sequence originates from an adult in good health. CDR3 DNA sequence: TGTGCCTGGTGGGGACAGTCATATGGCTACACCTTC. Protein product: CAWWGQSYGYTF.